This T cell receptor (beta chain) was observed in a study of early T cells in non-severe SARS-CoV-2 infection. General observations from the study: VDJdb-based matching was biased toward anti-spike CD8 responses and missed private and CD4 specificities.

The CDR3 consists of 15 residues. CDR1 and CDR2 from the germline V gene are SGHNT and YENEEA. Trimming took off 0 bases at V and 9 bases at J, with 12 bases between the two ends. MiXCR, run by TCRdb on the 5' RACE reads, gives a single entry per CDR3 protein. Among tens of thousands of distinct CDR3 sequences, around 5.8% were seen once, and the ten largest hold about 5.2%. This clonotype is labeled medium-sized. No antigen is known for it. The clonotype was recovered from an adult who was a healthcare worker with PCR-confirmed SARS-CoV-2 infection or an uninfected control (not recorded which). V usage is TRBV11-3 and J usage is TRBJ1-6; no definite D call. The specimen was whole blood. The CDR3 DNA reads TGTGCCAGCAGCTTAGATCCGACTGGCAGTTCACCCCTCCACTTT. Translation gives CASSLDPTGSSPLHF.